The 26 T cell receptor beta chains reported below all come from one sample, sequenced in a study of shared clonotypes between healthy human individuals. Only in-frame clones appear in the TCRdb table, and some are missing; sequencing was by immunoSEQ multiplex PCR. This table has about 990,000 clones, about four fifths appearing once. The material sequenced was memory CD4+ T cells from PBMCs. The subset was: CD45RA-negative fraction. The receptors here all came from a man aged 18 to 35 in good health. Some clones in this sample may be carry-over from other donors' samples.

V and J are TRBV7-3 and TRBJ1-2; possibly TRBD1 for D (6 bases). Germline lookup yields CDR1 SGHTA and CDR2 FQGTGA. The ends were cut back, 4 bases at V and 1 base at J, with 13 bases in the middle. This CDR3 has 15 residues. CDR3 protein: CASSSGGGNNYGYTF. CDR3 in DNA: TGTGCCAGCAGCTCCGGCGGGGGCAATAACTATGGCTACACCTTC.

The V and J genes are TRBV4-1 and TRBJ2-1; 10 bases match TRBD2. Germline CDR1 reads MGHRA; CDR2 reads YSYEKL. J was trimmed by 7 bases and V by 1 base; bases with no gene match: 4. The CDR3 spans 15 residues. This CDR3 is CASSQVGTSVNEQFF. CDR3 DNA: TGCGCCAGCAGCCAAGTGGGGACTAGCGTAAATGAGCAGTTCTTC.

The chain joins TRBV28 to TRBJ1-2; D is uncertain. The CDR3 extends over 11 amino acids. The germline CDR1 and CDR2 sequences are MDHEN and SYDVKM. The ends were cut back, 1 base at V and 7 bases at J, with 4 bases in the middle. The CDR3, as DNA: TGTGCCAGCAGTTTATATGTTGGCTACACCTTC. Translating gives CASSLYVGYTF.

This clone appeared a few times. The J gene is TRBJ2-1, the V gene TRBV7-9; D might be TRBD2 (5 bases). V gave up 3 bases and J gave up 11 bases, with 8 bases separating them. The germline V gene encodes CDR1 SEHNR and CDR2 FQNEAQ (reference sequence). CDR3 length: 11 amino acids. The CDR3 DNA is TGTGCCAGCAGCTTGAGGGCCCAGCAGTTCTTC. Encoded protein: CASSLRAQQFF.

For the CDR3, the DNA is TGTGCCAGCAGCTTAAATAGGGGAGACACTGAAGCTTTCTTT. Residues: CASSLNRGDTEAFF. The V and J genes are TRBV7-3 and TRBJ1-1, with D perhaps matching TRBD1 (5 bases). Germline-derived CDR1 and CDR2 are SGHTA and FQGTGA. CDR3 length: 14 residues. Deletions cut 1 base from V and 3 bases from J, with 9 bases between.

In its sample, this clone was seen a few times. The chain couples TRBV27 to TRBJ2-4; no firm D call. V dropped 2 bases and J dropped 8 bases, with 13 bases sitting between them. Germline V gene sequence: CDR1 MNHEY, CDR2 SMNVEV (reference sequence). This CDR3 region has 14 residues. Written as DNA, the CDR3 is TGTGCCAGCAGTTTAAACGGAGTGTTGGACATTCAGTACTTC. This gives the protein CASSLNGVLDIQYF.

Only one count was recorded for this clone. The V gene is TRBV27, the J gene TRBJ1-2, with 7 positions matching TRBD1. Germline lookup yields CDR1 MNHEY and CDR2 SMNVEV (reference sequence). The V and J ends lost 5 bases and 4 bases, in that order; junction bases with no gene match: 10. This CDR3 is built from 15 residues. CDR3 sequence: CASSPGQGGVYGYTF. DNA of the CDR3: TGTGCCAGCAGTCCCGGTCAGGGGGGGGTCTATGGCTACACCTTC.

This clone was seen at least ten times. The identical CDR3 is also encoded by other nucleotide sequences in the sample. This rearrangement joins TRBV7-8 to TRBJ2-7, with 7 bases identical to TRBD1. CDR3 length equals 13 residues. Germline CDR1 is SGHVS and CDR2 is FQNEAQ. V shed 5 bases and J 0 bases; nucleotides not matched to a gene: 1. The CDR3 protein is CASSRDSSYEQYF. CDR3 coding DNA: TGTGCCAGCAGCCGGGACAGCTCCTACGAGCAGTACTTC.

The CDR3 bases are TGTGCCAGCAGCGCCCGACTAGCGGATAACACAGATACGCAGTATTTT. Its translation is CASSARLADNTDTQYF. The V gene is TRBV9, the J gene TRBJ2-3; 9 nucleotides align to TRBD2. V lost 3 bases, J lost 2 bases, and 7 bases stayed unmatched. This CDR3 comprises 16 residues. Germline V CDR1 and CDR2: SGDLS, YYNGEE.

The genes are TRBV18 and TRBJ2-7; 11 positions match TRBD1. The CDR3 spans 15 residues. Germline CDR1 is KGHSH and CDR2 is LQKENI. The ends lost 5 bases at V and 3 bases at J; junction bases unmatched: 6. CDR3 DNA sequence: TGTGCCAGCTCAACTAGGACAGGGGGCTACTACGAGCAGTACTTC. Its translation is CASSTRTGGYYEQYF.

The V gene is TRBV28, the J gene TRBJ1-1; D is possibly TRBD1 (6 bases). The CDR3 contains 15 residues. Per germline, CDR1 MDHEN and CDR2 SYDVKM. The germline V and J ends were trimmed by 5 bases and 1 base, with 14 bases remaining between them. The chain's CDR3 is CASSPPQGTNTEAFF. The CDR3 DNA reads TGTGCCAGCAGTCCCCCACAGGGCACGAACACTGAAGCTTTCTTT.

This chain uses TRBV6-6 with TRBJ1-5; TRBD1 matches 9 bases. J gave up 4 bases and V 2 bases, and 0 bases lay outside the gene matches. Germline V CDR1 and CDR2: MNHNY, SVGAGI (reference sequence). The CDR3 contains 14 residues. Here the CDR3 reads CASSYDRGNQPQHF. CDR3 sequence (DNA): TGTGCCAGCAGTTACGACAGGGGGAATCAGCCCCAGCATTTT.

Details on this clone: A much larger clone is a single base away; this may be a read error. The sample carries other DNA sequences with the same CDR3. The J gene is TRBJ1-5, the V gene TRBV28; D is unresolved. Trimming took off 7 bases at V and 0 bases at J, with 4 bases between the two ends. The germline CDR1 and CDR2 sequences are MDHEN and SYDVKM. CDR3 length: 12 amino acids. The DNA for the CDR3 is TGTGCCAGCACCTATAGCAATCAGCCCCAGCATTTT. It translates to CASTYSNQPQHF. The variable domain in full, with the rest retrieved from reference TRBV28 and TRBJ1-5, is DVKVTQSSRYLVKRTGEKVFLECVQDMDHENMFWYRQDPGLGLRLIYFSYDVKMKEKGDIPEGYSVSREKKERFSLILESASTNQTSMYLCASTYSNQPQHFGDGTRLSIL.

V gene TRBV28 combines with J gene TRBJ1-5; 11 positions match TRBD1. Germline trimming cut 7 bases from V and 5 bases from J; bases unmatched to any gene: 4. Germline V lookup: CDR1 MDHEN, CDR2 SYDVKM. This CDR3 comprises 14 residues. The CDR3 here is CASTSGQGDQPQHF. CDR3 nucleotide sequence: TGTGCCAGCACCTCGGGACAGGGGGATCAGCCCCAGCATTTT.

With respect to this clone: This may be a read error, as it is one base from a much larger clone. Additional DNA sequences in this sample encode the identical CDR3. The V and J genes are TRBV29-1 and TRBJ1-2, with D perhaps matching TRBD1 (5 bases). CDR3 length equals 13 residues. Looked up from germline, CDR1 is SQVTM and CDR2 is ANQGSEA. V was cut by 1 base and J by 6 bases, with 12 bases left in between. The CDR3 reads CSVEGGTGNGYTF. In DNA form, the CDR3 reads TGCAGCGTTGAAGGGGGGACGGGGAATGGCTACACCTTC.

This chain uses TRBV7-9 with TRBJ1-2; D is unclear. V lost 0 bases, J lost 4 bases, and 6 bases lay in between. This CDR3 is built from 13 residues. Germline V gene data show CDR1 as SEHNR and CDR2 as FQNEAQ (reference sequence). For the CDR3, the DNA is TGTGCCAGCAGCTTAGCGTTAGGCTATGGCTACACCTTC. This encodes CASSLALGYGYTF.

V gene TRBV30 combines with J gene TRBJ1-5; D is unresolved. V lost 2 bases and J 0 bases, leaving 8 bases between the germline ends. The CDR3 has 14 amino acids. Per germline, CDR1 GTSNPN and CDR2 SVGIG (reference sequence). The CDR3, as DNA: TGTGCCTGGAGTCTGGCTAATAGCAATCAGCCCCAGCATTTT. It yields the protein CAWSLANSNQPQHF.

The rearrangement uses TRBV28 and TRBJ2-2; D might be TRBD2 (6 bases). This CDR3 spans 14 amino acids. Trimming stripped 6 bases from V and 6 bases from J, with 14 bases between. In germline, CDR1 is MDHEN, CDR2 SYDVKM. This chain's CDR3 is CASRETGDAGELFF. In nucleotides, the CDR3 is TGTGCCAGCAGAGAGACGGGAGACGCCGGGGAGCTGTTTTTT.

Written as DNA, the CDR3 is TGTGCCAGCAGCCCAGAGGGGGTGAGCAATCAGCCCCAGCATTTT. Protein: CASSPEGVSNQPQHF. The V call is TRBV11-2, the J call TRBJ1-5, with D maybe TRBD1 (6 bases). This CDR3 has 15 residues. Germline CDR1 reads SGHAT; CDR2 reads FQNNGV. V lost 5 bases, J lost 1 base, and 12 bases lay in between.

The chain couples TRBV5-1 to TRBJ1-4; D remains ambiguous. Per germline, CDR1 SGHRS and CDR2 YFSETQ. The CDR3 consists of 15 residues. Trimming shortened V by 1 base and J by 4 bases, and 11 bases separated the two germline ends. The CDR3 loop is CASSLYSNLNEKLFF. DNA of the CDR3: TGCGCCAGCAGCTTGTACAGCAACCTTAATGAAAAACTGTTTTTT.

This chain links TRBV7-3 with TRBJ1-1; no firm D call. Germline lookup yields CDR1 SGHTA and CDR2 FQGTGA. This CDR3 spans 15 amino acids. V was pared by 1 base and J by 1 base, with 10 bases between. In nucleotides, the CDR3 is TGTGCCAGCAGCTTAAATCGGGATAGGAACACTGAAGCTTTCTTT. It encodes CASSLNRDRNTEAFF.

V usage is TRBV6-1 and J usage is TRBJ2-5, with 10 bases aligning to TRBD1. CDR1 and CDR2 from the germline V gene are MNHNS and SASEGT. V lost 4 bases to trimming and J lost 3 bases; unmatched junction nucleotides: 5. The CDR3 length is 15 residues. CDR3 sequence (DNA): TGTGCCAGCAGTGGCCCCGGGACAGGGGAAGAGACCCAGTACTTC. It translates to CASSGPGTGEETQYF.

This chain connects TRBV19 to TRBJ1-4, with a possible D match to TRBD1 (5 bases). Trimming cost V 3 bases and J 8 bases, with 16 bases left between them. CDR1 is LNHDA and CDR2 is SQIVND in the germline V gene (reference sequence). There are 15 residues in the CDR3. The CDR3 reads CASSMGGREGEKLFF. The CDR3 coding sequence is TGTGCCAGTAGTATGGGAGGCAGGGAAGGAGAAAAACTGTTTTTT.

The chain recombines TRBV25-1 with TRBJ2-3; 10 bases are shared with TRBD2. Germline assignment: CDR1 MGHDK and CDR2 SYGVNS. The V gene end was trimmed by 1 base and the J gene end by 3 bases; junction bases not matched to a gene: 4. This CDR3 spans 16 amino acids. The CDR3 bases are TGTGCCAGCAGTGAATCTAGTAGCGGGAGGACAGATACGCAGTATTTT. This codes for CASSESSSGRTDTQYF.

The chain links TRBV2 to TRBJ2-5, with 9 bases fitting TRBD2. The CDR3 totals 14 residues. Trimming cost V 4 bases and J 5 bases; bases outside gene matches: 5. Per germline, CDR1 SNHLY and CDR2 FYNNEI. The CDR3 spells CASSVAGVGETQYF. The CDR3 nucleotides read TGTGCCAGCAGTGTAGCGGGAGTTGGGGAGACCCAGTACTTC.

The chain couples TRBV6-5 to TRBJ2-1, with TRBD2 matching 8 bases. Trimming removed 4 bases from V and 6 bases from J; junction bases left unmatched: 5. CDR3 length: 14 amino acids. Germline CDR1 MNHEY, CDR2 SVGAGI. The CDR3: CASSSPLAANEQFF. The CDR3 DNA reads as TGTGCCAGCAGTTCCCCACTAGCGGCCAATGAGCAGTTCTTC.